The rows below give T cell receptor beta chains drawn from one sample of a study of T cells after yellow fever vaccination. A single record per CDR3 protein comes from TCRdb applying MiXCR to the 5' RACE reads. This sample has over 150,000 distinct CDR3 sequences, with 5.5% to 7.5% found just once. The sequenced sample was CD4+ T cells sorted from PBMCs, obtained on the day of the first yellow fever vaccination. These receptors were obtained from a man aged 18 to 35 who received the YFV17D yellow fever vaccine. CDR3s leave out the opening cysteine and the closing phenylalanine or tryptophan. Each record gives: V gene, J gene, CDR3 length, CDR3 protein.

>TRBV20-1|TRBJ1-4|13
SARDATSSGEKLF
>TRBV18|TRBJ1-1|13
ASSPNQGLNTEAF
>TRBV12-3/TRBV12-4|TRBJ2-3|15
ASSRDPFPPSTDTQY
>TRBV20-1|TRBJ1-1|10
SARTGGWQAF
>TRBV9|TRBJ2-2|14
ASSVDVGTHTGELF
>TRBV9|TRBJ2-3|13
ASSVGTGGWVTQY
>TRBV18|TRBJ2-3|12
ASSPSRDTDTQY
>TRBV6-2/TRBV6-3|TRBJ1-1|13
ASSSIPQGGTEAF
>TRBV20-1|TRBJ1-5|12
SAPGQLGHQPQH
>TRBV12-3/TRBV12-4|TRBJ2-1|9
ASSLAPEQF
>TRBV5-1|TRBJ1-1|11
ASSPAIGTEAF
>TRBV20-1|TRBJ2-1|14
SATPTGAPSYNEQF
>TRBV18|TRBJ2-7|13
ASSPAGLATYEQY
>TRBV4-3|TRBJ1-1|13
ASSVSWDRGTEAF
>TRBV12-3/TRBV12-4|TRBJ2-3|12
ASSPGTTIGTQY
>TRBV4-2|TRBJ2-3|13
ASSLGGGARDTQY
>TRBV5-1|TRBJ2-5|12
ASSFRAAQETQY
>TRBV7-2|TRBJ2-7|11
ASSVDRAYEQY
>TRBV29-1|TRBJ2-4|11
SASGQGTNIQY
>TRBV2|TRBJ2-2|16
AFSAATLRGGLGGELF
>TRBV12-3/TRBV12-4|TRBJ2-5|13
ASSPSAPGQETQY
>TRBV7-9|TRBJ1-1|10
ASSDVGTEAF
>TRBV20-1|TRBJ2-1|10
SAQREYNEQF